Shown below are 15 T cell receptor beta chains from a single sample sequenced in a study of T cell responses to AZD1222 COVID-19 vaccine. This table comes from immunoSEQ multiplex PCR, and its TCRdb copy is limited to in-frame clones, with some not included. The data show around 95,000 clones, 70% to 90% seen once. The sequencing used peripheral blood, collected on day 0 of MenACWY control vaccination. These receptors originate from an adult in good health.

The chain combines TRBV7-6 with TRBJ2-2; D may be TRBD2 (6 bases). The CDR3 is 16 amino acids. V was trimmed by 2 bases and J by 5 bases, leaving 15 bases between them. The germline V gene encodes CDR1 SGHVS and CDR2 FNYEAQ. The CDR3 nucleotides read TGTGCCAGCAGCTTATTTGGGACCGGAGGGACCGGGGAGCTGTTTTTT. Translating it yields CASSLFGTGGTGELFF.

V is TRBV3-1 (or the pseudogene TRBV3-2) and J is TRBJ2-3; 8 nucleotides align to TRBD2. Germline V gives CDR1 LGHDT, CDR2 YNNKEL (reference sequence). This CDR3 comprises 15 residues. The V segment lost 4 bases and the J segment 7 bases; nucleotides outside the gene matches: 10. CDR3 region: CASSLFSGGPHTQYF. In nucleotides, the CDR3 is TGTGCCAGCAGCCTTTTCAGCGGGGGCCCCCATACGCAGTATTTT.

This chain links TRBV21-1 with TRBJ2-5. TRBV21-1 is described as a pseudogene. The CDR3 totals 13 residues. CDR3 residues: CASSKGRQETQYF. CDR3 bases: TGTGCCAGCAGCAAAGGACGCCAAGAGACCCAGTACTTC.

The CDR3 bases are TGTGCCAGCAGCCAAACTCTCGTAGGGGGTGGCTACACCTTC. This encodes CASSQTLVGGGYTF. V is TRBV14 and J is TRBJ1-2; D perhaps matches TRBD1 (6 bases). Germline CDR1 and CDR2: SGHDN and FVKESK. CDR3 length equals 14 residues. Trimming took off 2 bases at V and 7 bases at J, with 14 bases between the two ends.

This sequence joins TRBV2 and TRBJ2-5; the match to TRBD1 covers 7 bases. J lost 1 base, V lost 7 bases, and 9 bases had no gene match. Germline V gene data show CDR1 as SNHLY and CDR2 as FYNNEI. This CDR3 is built from 15 residues. The CDR3 DNA reads TGTGCCAGCACCCCGACAGGGATCCCCCAAGAGACCCAGTACTTC. Residues: CASTPTGIPQETQYF.

The CDR3 is CASSSGTGGPQYF. CDR3 sequence (DNA): TGTGCCAGCAGTTCCGGGACAGGGGGGCCCCAGTACTTC. V and J are TRBV28 and TRBJ2-5; 11 bases agree with TRBD1. Trimming at V came to 4 bases and at J to 9 bases, leaving 4 bases not matched to a gene. The CDR3 runs 13 residues. In germline, CDR1 is MDHEN, CDR2 SYDVKM.

The chain has TRBV6-5 and TRBJ2-2, with D maybe TRBD1 (5 bases). The V gene's germline CDR1 is MNHEY and CDR2 SVGAGI. Trimming shortened V by 6 bases and J by 4 bases, and 12 bases separated the two germline ends. CDR3 size: 14 residues. The CDR3 coding sequence is TGTGCCAGCAGGGAGTATGGGGCCACCGGGGAGCTGTTTTTT. Protein: CASREYGATGELFF.

The chain joins TRBV24-1 to TRBJ2-7, with 10 positions matching TRBD1. CDR3 length: 14 residues. The junction had 4 bases not matched to a gene; V was cut back by 3 bases and J by 6 bases. CDR1 is KGHDR and CDR2 is SFDVKD in the germline V gene. CDR3 protein: CATSDRRQGAEQYF. CDR3 in DNA: TGTGCCACCAGTGATCGCCGACAGGGGGCCGAGCAGTACTTC.

This clone appeared a single time. The chain has TRBV7-9 and TRBJ1-3; D gene ambiguous. This CDR3 has 14 amino acids. CDR1 is SEHNR and CDR2 is FQNEAQ in the germline V gene (reference sequence). V gave up 4 bases and J gave up 7 bases, with 14 bases separating them. The CDR3 nucleotides are TGTGCCAGCAGCTACAGCCGCCGAGGGAACACCATATATTTT. The encoded protein is CASSYSRRGNTIYF.

The chain has TRBV3-1 (or the pseudogene TRBV3-2) and TRBJ1-2; D is uncertain. V lost 6 bases and J lost 0, with 14 bases in between. This CDR3 contains 15 residues. CDR1 is LGHDT and CDR2 is YNNKEL in the germline V gene (reference sequence). CDR3 loop: CASSPKEGPNYGYTF. The CDR3 DNA reads TGTGCCAGCAGTCCTAAGGAGGGTCCTAACTATGGCTACACCTTC.

This clone showed up just once. The V call is TRBV7-9, the J call TRBJ1-1; tentatively, D is TRBD1 (5 bases). Per the germline V gene, CDR1 is SEHNR and CDR2 is FQNEAQ (reference sequence). V was shortened by 5 bases and J by 5 bases, with 6 bases between the two germline ends. CDR3 length: 11 amino acids. CDR3 bases: TGTGCCAGCAGCGAGGGGACTGAAGCTTTCTTT. Translation gives CASSEGTEAFF.

CDR3 sequence: CASSIDTSAHNEQFF. CDR3 bases: TGTGCCAGTAGTATAGATACTAGCGCACACAATGAGCAGTTCTTC. The chain has TRBV19 and TRBJ2-1, with 7 bases aligning to TRBD2. CDR1 LNHDA and CDR2 SQIVND come from the germline V gene (reference sequence). J gave up 5 bases and V 0 bases, and 4 bases lay outside the gene matches. This CDR3 contains 15 residues.

This clone was seen a handful of times. The V gene is TRBV12-3 or TRBV12-4, the J gene TRBJ1-2; no clear D. This CDR3 spans 13 amino acids. V gave up 3 bases and J gave up 8 bases, with 13 bases separating them. CDR3 coding DNA: TGTGCCAGCAGTTTCGACGGGGTGCGGGGCTACACCTTC. Translated: CASSFDGVRGYTF.

The V gene is TRBV30, the J gene TRBJ2-3; 10 nucleotides line up with TRBD2. The CDR3 totals 15 residues. The ends lost 0 bases at V and 0 bases at J; junction bases unmatched: 0. Looked up from germline, CDR1 is GTSNPN and CDR2 is SVGIG (reference sequence). DNA for the CDR3: TGTGCCTGGAGTGTACTAGCGGGAAGCACAGATACGCAGTATTTT. It is translated as CAWSVLAGSTDTQYF.

The gene calls are TRBV19 and TRBJ1-1; 11 bases agree with TRBD1. The germline CDR1 and CDR2 sequences are LNHDA and SQIVND (reference sequence). CDR3 size: 17 residues. V gave up 4 bases and J gave up 3 bases; unmatched junction bases: 10. This chain's CDR3 is CASSTGQGAIGYTEAFF. For the CDR3, the DNA is TGTGCCAGTAGTACCGGACAGGGGGCGATCGGATACACTGAAGCTTTCTTT.